Following are 18 T cell receptor beta chains from one sample sequenced in a study of blood T cell repertoires in COVID-19. The table came from immunoSEQ multiplex PCR; TCRdb's copy has only in-frame clones and leaves some out. The sample has about 140,000 clones, around four fifths seen once; the top ten hold around 1.6%. Sequenced material: peripheral blood. These receptors were obtained from a human donor in a cohort sampled during active COVID-19.

The V call is TRBV3-1 (or the pseudogene TRBV3-2), the J call TRBJ2-5; D is perhaps TRBD2 (6 bases). V lost 4 bases to trimming and J lost 5 bases, with 20 bases between them. There are 16 residues in the CDR3. Per germline, CDR1 LGHDT and CDR2 YNNKEL (reference sequence). The CDR3 region is CASSPSGLKGRETQYF. Written as DNA, the CDR3 is TGTGCCAGCAGCCCCTCCGGACTGAAAGGGAGGGAGACCCAGTACTTC.

V and J are TRBV6-2 or TRBV6-3 and TRBJ2-2; 9 nucleotides agree with TRBD1. V lost 6 bases, J lost 4 bases, and 6 bases stayed unmatched. The CDR3 length is 15 residues. Germline loops: CDR1 MNHEY, CDR2 SVGEGT. The CDR3 DNA sequence: TGTGCCAGCAGCCGGACAGGGGTGACCACCGGGGAGCTGTTTTTT. Its translation: CASSRTGVTTGELFF.

The chain uses TRBV5-1 and TRBJ1-1; 7 bases are a match to TRBD1. V was pared by 3 bases and J by 1 base, with 3 bases of the junction left unmatched. Germline V gene data show CDR1 as SGHRS and CDR2 as YFSETQ. The CDR3 extends over 14 amino acids. As DNA, the CDR3 is TGCGCCAGCAGCTCGACAGGGTGGAACACTGAAGCTTTCTTT. Protein: CASSSTGWNTEAFF.

Points on this clone: Compared with germline, one end of the junction differs, possibly owing to a read error. This rearrangement joins TRBV5-5 to TRBJ1-2; 7 nucleotides match TRBD1. Per germline, CDR1 SGHKS and CDR2 YYEKEE (reference sequence). This CDR3 comprises 17 residues. CDR3 bases: TGTGCCAGCAGCCTAAAACCGCGGGACAGCAATACGTATGGCTACTCCTTC. Residues: CASSLKPRDSNTYGYSF.

The genes are TRBV19 and TRBJ2-1; 10 positions match TRBD2. V trimming: 5 bases; J trimming: 9 bases; junction bases outside the gene matches: 7. The CDR3 runs 14 residues. Germline V gene data show CDR1 as LNHDA and CDR2 as SQIVND (reference sequence). CDR3 loop: CASSSGTSEVEQFF. CDR3 coding DNA: TGTGCCAGTAGTTCTGGGACTAGCGAGGTTGAGCAGTTCTTC.

The genes are TRBV14 and TRBJ2-5; TRBD1 is a possible D gene (6 bases). CDR1 SGHDN and CDR2 FVKESK come from the germline V gene. V was shortened by 3 bases and J by 1 base, with 9 bases between the two germline ends. The CDR3 spans 14 residues. The CDR3 protein is CASSQSRGQETQYF. CDR3 in DNA: TGTGCCAGCAGCCAGAGCAGGGGCCAAGAGACCCAGTACTTC.

This clone was seen a few times. The chain links TRBV7-9 to TRBJ2-3, with TRBD1 matching 7 bases. Germline V gives CDR1 SEHNR, CDR2 FQNEAQ (reference sequence). V gave up 1 base and J gave up 2 bases; unmatched junction bases: 6. The CDR3 is 16 amino acids. In DNA, the CDR3 is TGTGCCAGCAGCTTAGTAAGGACAGGCTACACAGATACGCAGTATTTT. Protein product: CASSLVRTGYTDTQYF.

This chain connects TRBV7-8 to TRBJ2-3, with 11 nucleotides matching TRBD2. The V segment lost 5 bases and the J segment 2 bases; nucleotides outside the gene matches: 6. In germline, CDR1 is SGHVS, CDR2 FQNEAQ. The CDR3 is 16 amino acids. The CDR3 reads CASSPGLAGTTDTQYF. DNA for the CDR3: TGTGCCAGCAGCCCAGGACTAGCGGGCACCACAGATACGCAGTATTTT. The complete variable domain, with remaining parts taken from reference TRBV7-8 and TRBJ2-3, reads GAGVSQSPRYKVAKRGQDVALRCDPISGHVSLFWYQQALGQGPEFLTYFQNEAQLDKSGLPSDRFFAERPEGSVSTLKIQRTQQEDSAVYLCASSPGLAGTTDTQYFGPGTRLTVL.

This clone came up once. The V call is TRBV23-1, the J call TRBJ2-3; 8 positions agree with TRBD1. TRBV23-1 is designated an ORF whose function remains uncertain. The V gene end was trimmed by 6 bases and the J gene end by 5 bases; junction bases not matched to a gene: 13. The CDR3 has 16 amino acids. In DNA, the CDR3 is TGCGCCAGCAGCCTCGGGACGGACAGGGTGAGAGATACGCAGTATTTT. Translated: CASSLGTDRVRDTQYF.

This rearrangement joins TRBV10-3 to TRBJ2-3; D perhaps matches TRBD1 (5 bases). The V and J ends lost 3 bases and 5 bases respectively, with 18 bases between them. Per germline, CDR1 ENHRY and CDR2 SYGVKD. CDR3 length: 16 amino acids. CDR3 nucleotide sequence: TGTGCCATCAGTGAAGACGGCTCGTGGGGCGGAGATACGCAGTATTTT. Protein product: CAISEDGSWGGDTQYF.

This chain joins TRBV7-2 and TRBJ1-4; the match to TRBD1 covers 8 bases. Germline V lookup: CDR1 SGHTA, CDR2 FQGNSA. This CDR3 region has 16 residues. With 1 base clipped from V and 1 base from J, the junction kept 2 bases outside the gene matches. CDR3 sequence reads: CASSLGTGLTNEKLFF. The CDR3 nucleotides read TGTGCCAGCAGCTTAGGGACAGGGTTAACTAATGAAAAACTGTTTTTT.

This chain links TRBV19 with TRBJ2-2, with D possibly being TRBD1 (5 bases). The CDR3 sequence is 13 residues long. Germline-derived CDR1 and CDR2 are LNHDA and SQIVND (reference sequence). Between the trimmed V and J ends, which lost 9 bases and 7 bases, there was a span of 15 bases. The CDR3 sequence: CASTTGWGGELFF. The CDR3, as DNA: TGTGCCAGCACCACAGGTTGGGGCGGGGAGCTGTTTTTT. The variable domain in full, with the rest retrieved from reference TRBV19 and TRBJ2-2, is DGGITQSPKYLFRKEGQNVTLSCEQNLNHDAMYWYRQDPGQGLRLIYYSQIVNDFQKGDIAEGYSVSREKKESFPLTVTSAQKNPTAFYLCASTTGWGGELFFGEGSRLTVL.

This clone was counted a few times. The V gene is TRBV3-1 (or the pseudogene TRBV3-2), the J gene TRBJ2-2, with 9 nucleotides matching TRBD2. The CDR3 is 17 amino acids. From germline, CDR1 is LGHDT and CDR2 YNNKEL (reference sequence). With 0 bases clipped from V and 4 bases from J, the junction kept 6 bases outside the gene matches. The CDR3 sequence is CASSQDFGGRATGELFF. Written as DNA, the CDR3 is TGTGCCAGCAGCCAAGATTTCGGCGGGAGGGCCACCGGGGAGCTGTTTTTT.

The rearrangement links TRBV7-3 to TRBJ2-2; weak D call: TRBD1 (5 bases). CDR3 length: 18 amino acids. Trimming shortened V by 3 bases and J by 0 bases, and 17 bases separated the two germline ends. Per germline, CDR1 SGHTA and CDR2 FQGTGA. The CDR3 DNA is TGTGCCAGCAGCTTTCAGGGTCCTATGTACCCGAACACCGGGGAGCTGTTTTTT. Translating gives CASSFQGPMYPNTGELFF. Complete variable domain (other parts from reference TRBV7-3 and TRBJ2-2): GAGVSQTPSNKVTEKGKYVELRCDPISGHTALYWYRQSLGQGPEFLIYFQGTGAADDSGLPNDRFFAVRPEGSVSTLKIQRTERGDSAVYLCASSFQGPMYPNTGELFFGEGSRLTVL.

The chain is built from TRBV4-3 and TRBJ2-3; 8 bases map to TRBD2. Germline-derived CDR1 and CDR2 are LGHNA and YSLEER. The CDR3 has 16 amino acids. V trimming: 3 bases; J trimming: 3 bases; junction bases outside the gene matches: 8. In DNA form, the CDR3 reads TGCGCCAGCAGCCACCCCGCGGCGGGAGGAACAGATACGCAGTATTTT. Translation gives CASSHPAAGGTDTQYF.

The V call is TRBV18, the J call TRBJ2-5, with 7 bases identical to TRBD1. The CDR3 is 11 residues long. Germline CDR1 KGHSH, CDR2 LQKENI. The trim removed 4 bases at V and 14 bases at J, leaving 7 bases unmatched. CDR3 sequence (DNA): TGTGCCAGCTCACAGGCGGACAGGCCTTACTTC. Residues: CASSQADRPYF.

The chain uses TRBV11-2 and TRBJ1-4; TRBD1 is a possible D gene (6 bases). This CDR3 is 15 amino acids long. Germline V lookup: CDR1 SGHAT, CDR2 FQNNGV. Trimming took 3 bases from V and 4 from J, leaving 12 bases between them. CDR3 sequence reads: CASSFGQTNNEKLFF. The CDR3 nucleotides are TGTGCCAGCAGCTTCGGACAGACGAATAATGAAAAACTGTTTTTT.

This clone has just a few counts. The CDR3: CASSPPLGARRSGNTIYF. CDR3 DNA sequence: TGTGCCAGCAGTCCGCCCTTGGGGGCTAGACGCTCTGGAAACACCATATATTTT. This chain links TRBV28 with TRBJ1-3; D perhaps matches TRBD1 (6 bases). This CDR3 has 18 residues. Trimming took 5 bases from V and 0 from J, leaving 20 bases between them. CDR1 and CDR2 from the germline V gene are MDHEN and SYDVKM.